The 9 T cell receptor beta chains below all came from one sample that was sequenced in a study of glioma-infiltrating T cells. TCR alpha and beta CDR3 regions were amplified from RNA using iRepertoire nested multiplex PCR. One entry per CDR3 protein, called by TCRdb with MiXCR from the multiplex PCR reads. The sample includes roughly 100,000 distinct CDR3 sequences, around 28% seen only once; the top ten take roughly 45%. Sequencing was carried out using glioma tissue, nonneoplastic brain tissue, or PBMCs (not recorded which). The receptors originated from a human donor with low-grade glioma or glioblastoma, undergoing nonglioma brain surgery, or in good health (not recorded which).

This clonotype was picked up many times. V and J are TRBV7-2 and TRBJ1-1; tentatively, D is TRBD1 (6 bases). In germline, CDR1 is SGHTA, CDR2 FQGNSA. Trimming left V 4 bases short and J 7 bases short, with 13 bases between. The CDR3 runs to 13 residues. CDR3 bases: TGTGCCAGCAGCTCAACCATGGACAGTGAAGCTTTCTTT. Translating gives CASSSTMDSEAFF.

This clonotype showed up many times. The V and J genes are TRBV27 and TRBJ1-2, with 8 bases that match TRBD1. After removal of 3 bases from V and 4 bases from J, the junction contained 7 bases not matched to a gene. Germline V gene data show CDR1 as MNHEY and CDR2 as SMNVEV (reference sequence). CDR3 length equals 15 residues. The CDR3 loop is CASSFATGGSYGYTF. CDR3 nucleotide sequence: TGTGCCAGCAGTTTCGCAACAGGGGGGAGCTATGGCTACACCTTC.

In this sample, this clonotype turned up many times. In DNA form, the CDR3 reads TGTGCCAGCAGCTCAATACCGGGACAGTATGGCTACACCTTC. Amino acid sequence: CASSSIPGQYGYTF. V usage is TRBV7-2 and J usage is TRBJ1-2, with 7 bases identical to TRBD1. J was trimmed by 5 bases and V by 4 bases; bases with no gene match: 7. CDR1 and CDR2 (germline): SGHTA, FQGNSA. This CDR3 region has 14 residues.

At least ten counts were recorded for this clonotype. This rearrangement joins TRBV20-1 to TRBJ2-3, with unresolved D. V gave up 8 bases and J gave up 0 bases, with 9 bases separating them. Germline CDR1 and CDR2: DFQATT and SNEGSKA (reference sequence). There are 12 residues in the CDR3. The CDR3: CSSTTSTDTQYF. DNA of the CDR3: TGCAGTTCGACAACTAGCACAGATACGCAGTATTTT.

V usage is TRBV6-6 and J usage is TRBJ2-7, with no clear D. Trimming took 7 bases from V and 0 from J, leaving 10 bases between them. Germline V gives CDR1 MNHNY, CDR2 SVGAGI (reference sequence). The CDR3 consists of 13 residues. The CDR3 protein is CASTKTNSYEQYF. CDR3 nucleotide sequence: TGTGCCAGCACAAAGACCAACTCCTACGAGCAGTACTTC.

The V gene is TRBV18, the J gene TRBJ2-7; D is possibly TRBD1 (5 bases). Trimming removed 0 bases from V and 0 bases from J, with 12 bases in between. Germline V lookup: CDR1 KGHSH, CDR2 LQKENI. The CDR3 spans 16 residues. CDR3 loop: CASSPPTGTSSYEQYF. The CDR3 DNA is TGTGCCAGCTCACCACCAACAGGCACGAGCTCCTACGAGCAGTACTTC.

This clonotype was recorded a few times. The chain links TRBV4-3 to TRBJ2-5, with a tentative D call TRBD1 (6 bases). V was clipped by 0 bases and J by 4 bases, with 12 bases between them. Germline V CDR1 and CDR2: LGHNA, YSLEER. The CDR3 sequence is 15 residues long. The DNA of the CDR3 is TGCGCCAGCAGCCAAGAGTGGGGGCTGGTAGAGACCCAGTACTTC. Translating gives CASSQEWGLVETQYF.

Regarding this clonotype: A much larger clone sits a single nucleotide away, making a read error possible. This chain links TRBV7-9 with TRBJ1-1; D is uncertain. The CDR3 covers 14 residues. Germline assignment: CDR1 SEHNR and CDR2 FQNEAQ (reference sequence). CDR3 loop: CAGSLDILNTEAFF. CDR3 in DNA: TGTGCCGGCAGCTTAGATATATTGAACACTGAAGCTTTCTTT.

This clonotype has a count of ten or more. The rearrangement uses TRBV11-2 and TRBJ2-1; possibly TRBD2 for D (5 bases). The V gene's germline CDR1 is SGHAT and CDR2 FQNNGV. This CDR3 is built from 14 residues. Trimming left V 4 bases short and J 7 bases short, with 14 bases between. The CDR3 DNA reads as TGTGCCAGCAGCTCGTTGAGGGTCGGAAATGAGCAGTTCTTC. Protein product: CASSSLRVGNEQFF.